A few counts support the clone carrying this TCR beta chain. The sample is drawn from a study of human T cells and chemical hapten exposure. The time point here: patch test 2, 6 weeks after DPC sensitization. Treatment noted: therapeutic diphenylcyclopropenone sensitization with weekly scalp DPC. V was pared by 3 bases and J by 2 bases, with 5 bases of the junction left unmatched. This CDR3 comprises 15 residues. Germline V gene data show CDR1 as MNHEY and CDR2 as SVGAGI. One entry per CDR3 protein, called by TCRdb with MiXCR from the RACE reads. The table has a few hundred thousand distinct CDR3 sequences, 6% to 7% seen once.

This chain connects TRBV6-5 to TRBJ2-3, with 7 bases that match TRBD2. This receptor was taken from a woman between 18 and 29 years old with alopecia areata. Some clones in this sample may be carry-over from other donors' samples. This specimen consisted of whole blood, obtained in connection with sensitization to the hapten diphenylcyclopropenone (DPC). In DNA form, the CDR3 reads TGTGCCAGCAGTTATCAAGCGGGACTCACAGATACGCAGTATTTT. Translation gives CASSYQAGLTDTQYF.